By frequency, the clone carrying this TCR beta chain registers medium-sized (0.01 to 0.1%). The source of the sample is a study of T cells expressing NK-cell markers. The wider study: There were seven HCMV-seropositive donors and one seronegative donor among the eight sequenced.

Reprocessing the 5' RACE reads, TCRdb reports a single entry for every CDR3 protein and omits DNA. The table lists roughly 3,200 distinct CDR3 sequences. Per germline, CDR1 MNHNY and CDR2 SVGAGI (reference sequence). The CDR3 is 14 residues long. Sample: blood T cells: a sorted CD56 or NKG2C T cell subset, CD4+ or CD8+ T cells, or bulk PBMC T cells (not recorded which). V gene TRBV6-6 combines with J gene TRBJ2-7; as DNA is missing, the TRBD1 call by TCRdb cannot be tested. The receptor was isolated from a woman between 18 and 29 years old in good health. CDR3 loop: CASSRDRESSEQYF.